This section outlines one T cell receptor (beta chain) sequence together with its context. Its antigen is unidentified. This CDR3 is built from 15 residues. Trimming removed 0 bases from V and 8 bases from J, with 17 bases in between. Germline CDR1 is SGHDT and CDR2 is YYEEEE. This sample was included in a study of cytomegalovirus exposure and HLA in healthy donors. Study outcomes and limitations: Among TCR beta chains, those listed as cytomegalovirus-associated numbered about 150. Available immune exposure information covered CMV serostatus only. A later analysis linked about 17,000 TCR beta sequences to HLA alleles at 0.05 false discovery rate. It was reported that TCR beta sequences correctly inferred the HLA-A and HLA-B alleles for most subjects.

PCR primers comprised 60 Vbeta and 13 Jbeta primers. This table comes from immunoSEQ multiplex PCR, and its TCRdb copy is limited to in-frame clones, with some not included. This table holds 150,000 to 200,000 clones, around 90% found once. The clonotype comes from a woman younger than 45 in good health and CMV-seronegative. The specimen was PBMCs. The rearrangement joins TRBV5-6 to TRBJ1-2, with unresolved D. The CDR3 reads CASSLAVSHYGGYTF. CDR3 DNA sequence: TGTGCCAGCAGCTTGGCGGTTAGTCACTACGGGGGCTACACCTTC.